This T cell receptor beta chain appears in the sequencing data of a study of control samples from healthy donors and cancer patients. In germline, CDR1 is LNHDA, CDR2 SQIVND (reference sequence). The junction had 8 bases not matched to a gene; V was cut back by 3 bases and J by 5 bases. CDR3 length: 15 residues. Using immunoSEQ multiplex PCR, the repertoire was profiled, and TCRdb retains in-frame clones only, with some absent. The sample lists about 150,000 clones, 75% to 95% occurring once. The sequence came from a man younger than 40 in good health. The gene calls are TRBV19 and TRBJ2-7, with 9 nucleotides matching TRBD2. The source material was blood. The CDR3 spells CASSMGLAGRDEQYF. Here the CDR3 DNA reads TGTGCCAGTAGTATGGGTCTAGCGGGAAGGGACGAGCAGTACTTC. Variable domain in full (rest from reference TRBV19 and TRBJ2-7): DGGITQSPKYLFRKEGQNVTLSCEQNLNHDAMYWYRQDPGQGLRLIYYSQIVNDFQKGDIAEGYSVSREKKESFPLTVTSAQKNPTAFYLCASSMGLAGRDEQYFGPGTRLTVT.